The 29 T cell receptor beta chains presented below share a single source sample, sequenced in a study of regulatory T cells in long-lasting Graves disease. The sample's time point: newly diagnosed GD, antithyroid drugs for less than 3 months. RNA from PBMCs was the source of the TCR library. Libraries of TCR beta came from iRepertoire HTBI primers plus Arm-PCR of CDR3 regions. TCRdb reprocessed the multiplex PCR reads with MiXCR, giving one entry per CDR3 protein. The table has 440,000 or so distinct CDR3 sequences, less than 20% seen once. The data also belong to a second study, concerning T cells in Graves' hyperthyroidism and ophthalmopathy.

This specimen consisted of peripheral blood mononuclear cells (PBMCs), obtained at new diagnosis, from a patient treated with antithyroid drugs. These receptors were obtained from a young woman with Graves disease.

CDR3 region: CASSPIFGQTDTQYF. CDR3 in DNA: TGTGCCAGCAGCCCTATTTTCGGACAGACAGATACGCAGTATTTT. The gene calls are TRBV28 and TRBJ2-3; perhaps TRBD1 as D (6 bases). Looked up from germline, CDR1 is MDHEN and CDR2 is SYDVKM. V lost 6 bases, J lost 3 bases, and 16 bases lay in between. CDR3 size: 15 residues.

The genes are TRBV29-1 and TRBJ2-1; 11 positions agree with TRBD2. CDR1 SQVTM and CDR2 ANQGSEA come from the germline V gene. Trimming removed 6 bases from V and 0 bases from J; junction bases left unmatched: 7. This CDR3 contains 16 residues. The CDR3 is CSVAEGTSGSYNEQFF. The CDR3 region has the DNA TGCAGCGTAGCTGAAGGGACTAGCGGCTCCTACAATGAGCAGTTCTTC.

This clonotype was seen only a few times. The chain has TRBV6-1 and TRBJ1-2; 8 bases line up with TRBD1. The germline V gene has CDR1 MNHNS and CDR2 SASEGT. V gave up 6 bases and J gave up 2 bases; unmatched junction bases: 14. This CDR3 is built from 17 residues. CDR3 sequence (DNA): TGTGCCAGCAGCGACCCAGGGGGCTCGGAGATCAACTATGGCTACACCTTC. Translating gives CASSDPGGSEINYGYTF.

V usage is TRBV5-1 and J usage is TRBJ2-7, with TRBD1 matching 7 bases. Trimming at V came to 4 bases and at J to 3 bases, leaving 7 bases not matched to a gene. Germline CDR1 reads SGHRS; CDR2 reads YFSETQ. The CDR3 extends over 14 amino acids. The CDR3 DNA is TGCGCCAGCAGCCAGGGGACAGCAGGCTACGAGCAGTACTTC. Protein sequence: CASSQGTAGYEQYF. The variable domain in full, with the rest retrieved from reference TRBV5-1 and TRBJ2-7, is KAGVTQTPRYLIKTRGQQVTLSCSPISGHRSVSWYQQTPGQGLQFLFEYFSETQRNKGNFPGRFSGRQFSNSRSEMNVSTLELGDSALYLCASSQGTAGYEQYFGPGTRLTVT.

Ten or more counts support this clonotype. J is TRBJ2-3 and V is TRBV3-1; D is unresolved. Germline CDR1 and CDR2: LGHDT and YNNKEL (reference sequence). The CDR3 loop spans 12 amino acids. Trimming took 0 bases from V and 6 from J, leaving 4 bases between them. The CDR3 protein is CASSQDVDTQYF. DNA for the CDR3: TGTGCCAGCAGCCAAGATGTGGATACGCAGTATTTT.

Notes on this clonotype: A read error is possible here, since a much larger clone lies one base away. J is TRBJ1-4 and V is TRBV30; D gene ambiguous. V lost 0 bases and J lost 16, with 15 bases in between. CDR1 and CDR2 from the germline V gene are GTSNPN and SVGIG (reference sequence). This CDR3 comprises 12 residues. The CDR3 protein is CAWSVATDSAFF. CDR3 nucleotides: TGTGCCTGGAGTGTTGCTACGGATAGTGCGTTTTTT.

This clonotype was observed at least ten times. The chain couples TRBV6-2 or TRBV6-3 to TRBJ1-5, with D tentatively TRBD1 (5 bases). The CDR3 is made up of 20 amino acids. Trimming shortened V by 0 bases and J by 3 bases, and 24 bases separated the two germline ends. Germline V gene sequence: CDR1 MNHEY, CDR2 SVGEGT. CDR3 DNA: TGTGCCAGCAGTTACTCTCAGGGATTTGCGGATATAACGCTCAATCAGCCCCAGCATTTT. Translated, it gives CASSYSQGFADITLNQPQHF.

The chain combines TRBV6-1 with TRBJ1-3; D not resolved. The CDR3 has 13 amino acids. Germline assignment: CDR1 MNHNS and CDR2 SASEGT. V lost 9 bases and J 4 bases, leaving 13 bases between the germline ends. The chain's CDR3 is CASRDNPGNTIYF. As DNA, the CDR3 is TGTGCCAGTCGCGATAACCCGGGAAACACCATATATTTT.

The sample holds a few counts of this clonotype. One end of the junction is discordant with germline, which a read error may explain. The chain carries TRBV2 and TRBJ2-3; the D gene is possibly TRBD1 (7 bases). CDR1 SNHLY and CDR2 FYNNEI come from the germline V gene. The CDR3 runs to 18 residues. This CDR3 is CASSPRGVGRGRTDTQCF. In nucleotides, the CDR3 is TGTGCCAGCAGTCCTCGGGGAGTGGGCAGGGGGAGGACAGATACGCAGTGTTTT.

This clonotype showed up many times. The V call is TRBV30, the J call TRBJ2-1, with D unresolved. CDR1 is GTSNPN, CDR2 SVGIG, per germline (reference sequence). The CDR3 runs to 11 residues. The V end lost 4 bases, the J end lost 10 bases, and 11 bases lay between the germline ends. The DNA for the CDR3 is TGTGCCTGGACCCAACTCGGGGAGCAGTTCTTC. It yields the protein CAWTQLGEQFF.

This clonotype was counted at least ten times. The CDR3 bases are TGTGCCACCCAAGGCGGCAGCTTCTCCTACGAGCAGTACTTC. Protein: CATQGGSFSYEQYF. This chain joins TRBV28 and TRBJ2-7; D call uncertain. Looked up from germline, CDR1 is MDHEN and CDR2 is SYDVKM. The CDR3 contains 14 residues. Trimming removed 10 bases from V and 0 bases from J, with 16 bases in between.

This clonotype occurred many times. The chain has TRBV29-1 and TRBJ2-1; D remains unclear. The V and J ends lost 3 bases and 0 bases respectively, with 9 bases between them. The CDR3 consists of 14 residues. Per the germline V gene, CDR1 is SQVTM and CDR2 is ANQGSEA. CDR3 bases: TGCAGCGTTGACCGTCGGAACTCCTACAATGAGCAGTTCTTC. This encodes CSVDRRNSYNEQFF.

This clonotype was picked up many times. The chain combines TRBV28 with TRBJ2-7, with D possibly TRBD2 on 5 matching bases. V lost 3 bases to trimming and J lost 3 bases, with 24 bases between them. This CDR3 spans 18 amino acids. Germline lookup yields CDR1 MDHEN and CDR2 SYDVKM. CDR3 sequence: CASSFLLSGGVTNYEQYF. CDR3 bases: TGTGCCAGCAGTTTCCTCCTCTCCGGAGGAGTTACGAACTACGAGCAGTACTTC.

This clonotype was picked up many times. The chain employs TRBV3-1 and TRBJ2-5; 8 bases match TRBD1. The ends lost 0 bases at V and 3 bases at J; junction bases unmatched: 6. Germline V gives CDR1 LGHDT, CDR2 YNNKEL (reference sequence). CDR3 size: 16 residues. This CDR3 is CASSQEGKQGEETQYF. In DNA, the CDR3 is TGTGCCAGCAGCCAAGAGGGAAAACAGGGGGAAGAGACCCAGTACTTC.

This clonotype was detected many times. The rearrangement uses TRBV7-6 and TRBJ2-7; 8 nucleotides match TRBD1. CDR1 is SGHVS and CDR2 is FNYEAQ in the germline V gene. The CDR3 covers 16 residues. Losses at the gene ends were 5 bases for V and 0 bases for J; bases not matched to a gene: 9. DNA for the CDR3: TGTGCCAGCAGCCCAGGACAGGGAAAGAGCTCCTACGAGCAGTACTTC. It codes for CASSPGQGKSSYEQYF.

A few counts support this clonotype. The chain employs TRBV28 and TRBJ1-4; no reliable D call. V was trimmed by 5 bases and J by 2 bases, leaving 3 bases between them. This CDR3 is built from 12 residues. Germline V gives CDR1 MDHEN, CDR2 SYDVKM. CDR3 sequence: CASSGTNEKLFF. CDR3 sequence (DNA): TGTGCCAGCAGTGGGACTAATGAAAAACTGTTTTTT.

This clonotype showed up just a few times. This sequence joins TRBV10-3 and TRBJ2-1; the D gene is possibly TRBD2 (6 bases). Trimming left V 6 bases short and J 3 bases short, with 9 bases between. Germline CDR1 and CDR2: ENHRY and SYGVKD. This CDR3 has 13 amino acids. The CDR3 nucleotides are TGTGCCATCAGACCGGGACTCTACAATGAGCAGTTCTTC. It yields the protein CAIRPGLYNEQFF.

The CDR3 DNA follows: TGTGCCAGCAGTCCTCCGACTAGCAGCTCCTACAATGAGCAGTTCTTC. It specifies CASSPPTSSSYNEQFF. This chain connects TRBV7-9 to TRBJ2-1, with 7 bases lining up with TRBD2. Germline V gives CDR1 SEHNR, CDR2 FQNEAQ (reference sequence). This CDR3 spans 16 amino acids. Trimming cost V 6 bases and J 0 bases; bases outside gene matches: 8.

The sample holds many counts of this clonotype. The chain uses TRBV18 and TRBJ2-2; tentative D call: TRBD1 (5 bases). The V end was cut by 1 base, the J end by 6 bases, with 9 bases between. The CDR3 covers 14 residues. Germline V lookup: CDR1 KGHSH, CDR2 LQKENI. The chain's CDR3 is CASSPQGDAGELFF. In DNA form, the CDR3 reads TGTGCCAGCTCACCACAAGGGGATGCCGGGGAGCTGTTTTTT. Full variable domain (remainder filled in from reference TRBV18 and TRBJ2-2): NAGVMQNPRHLVRRRGQEARLRCSPMKGHSHVYWYRQLPEEGLKFMVYLQKENIIDESGMPKERFSAEFPKEGPSILRIQQVVRGDSAAYFCASSPQGDAGELFFGEGSRLTVL.

This clonotype was observed at least ten times. Written as DNA, the CDR3 is TGTGCCAGCAAAGGCGGGATGACAGATACGCAGTATTTT. Translation: CASKGGMTDTQYF. The chain joins TRBV11-2 to TRBJ2-3; possible D gene TRBD2, 6 bases. This CDR3 comprises 13 residues. CDR1 is SGHAT, CDR2 FQNNGV, per germline. The V end lost 7 bases, the J end lost 3 bases, and 11 bases lay between the germline ends.

This clonotype was counted at least ten times. The rearrangement joins TRBV12-3 or TRBV12-4 to TRBJ2-5, with 11 bases that match TRBD2. With V trimmed by 7 bases and J by 4 bases, 8 bases remained unmatched. This CDR3 has 15 residues. The CDR3 protein is CASTTLAGVRETQYF. DNA of the CDR3: TGTGCCAGCACCACACTAGCGGGAGTTCGAGAGACCCAGTACTTC.

This clonotype was seen at least ten times. The rearrangement uses TRBV7-2 and TRBJ2-5; TRBD2 matches 7 bases. J lost 4 bases, V lost 1 base, and 6 bases had no gene match. The CDR3 extends over 15 amino acids. Germline V gene data show CDR1 as SGHTA and CDR2 as FQGNSA. CDR3 sequence reads: CASSLELAGVETQYF. CDR3 nucleotide sequence: TGTGCCAGCAGCTTAGAATTGGCGGGAGTAGAGACCCAGTACTTC.

This clonotype was seen many times. The chain recombines TRBV6-5 with TRBJ2-5; D is perhaps TRBD1 (6 bases). The CDR3 has 16 residues. The germline gives CDR1 MNHEY, CDR2 SVGAGI. V was trimmed by 2 bases and J by 2 bases, leaving 15 bases between them. The CDR3 region is CASSYLQGREQETQYF. The CDR3 nucleotides are TGTGCCAGCAGTTACCTACAGGGAAGGGAGCAAGAGACCCAGTACTTC.

In its sample, this clonotype was seen many times. The chain uses TRBV6-5 and TRBJ1-1; D unclear. The germline CDR1 and CDR2 sequences are MNHEY and SVGAGI. The CDR3 length is 14 residues. V was clipped by 0 bases and J by 5 bases, with 10 bases between them. The CDR3 bases are TGTGCCAGCAGTTACTCAGGCGGTGGGACTGAAGCTTTCTTT. Encoded protein: CASSYSGGGTEAFF.

The CDR3 sequence is CASSPYRNNEQFF. CDR3 nucleotides: TGTGCCAGCAGCCCTTACAGGAACAATGAGCAGTTCTTC. V usage is TRBV9 and J usage is TRBJ2-1; tentatively, D is TRBD1 (5 bases). The CDR3 is 13 residues long. Trimming pared 4 bases from V and 5 bases from J, leaving 10 bases between. From germline, CDR1 is SGDLS and CDR2 YYNGEE.

This clonotype was counted between two and nine times. The chain recombines TRBV12-3 or TRBV12-4 with TRBJ2-2; tentative D call: TRBD2 (5 bases). V was pared by 6 bases and J by 6 bases, with 11 bases between. This CDR3 has 13 amino acids. DNA for the CDR3: TGTGCCAGCAGACAAGTGGAGGCCGGGGAGCTGTTTTTT. It specifies CASRQVEAGELFF.

This clonotype was detected many times. The V and J genes are TRBV7-2 and TRBJ2-4, with unresolved D. The CDR3 consists of 14 residues. Germline V gene sequence: CDR1 SGHTA, CDR2 FQGNSA. V was pared by 5 bases and J by 6 bases, with 14 bases between. In DNA, the CDR3 is TGTGCCAGCAGCCCCATGACCGGTACAAACATTCAGTACTTC. Its translation is CASSPMTGTNIQYF.

This clonotype was picked up many times. The rearrangement uses TRBV6-9 and TRBJ2-7, with TRBD1 matching 7 bases. V dropped 4 bases and J dropped 1; count of bases not matched to a gene: 7. This CDR3 is built from 15 residues. Per germline, CDR1 MNHGY and CDR2 SVAAGI. CDR3 sequence: CASSSLGQRSYEQYF. CDR3 coding DNA: TGTGCCAGCAGTTCCCTGGGACAGAGGTCCTACGAGCAGTACTTC.

V and J are TRBV20-1 and TRBJ2-1; D uncertain. Germline values: CDR1 DFQATT, CDR2 SNEGSKA (reference sequence). The CDR3 has 13 residues. The V and J ends lost 6 bases and 5 bases respectively, with 14 bases between them. Here the CDR3 DNA reads TGCAGTGCCCCCGACGGCGGTAACAATGAGCAGTTCTTC. This translates into CSAPDGGNNEQFF.